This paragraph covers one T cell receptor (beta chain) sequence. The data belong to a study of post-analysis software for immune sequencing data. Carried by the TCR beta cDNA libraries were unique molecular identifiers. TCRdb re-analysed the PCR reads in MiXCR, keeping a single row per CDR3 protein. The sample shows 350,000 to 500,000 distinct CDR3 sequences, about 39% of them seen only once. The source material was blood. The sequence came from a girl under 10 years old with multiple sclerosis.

The CDR3 here is CASSYLPDEQFF. The CDR3 region has the DNA TGTGCCAGCAGTTATTTACCTGATGAGCAGTTCTTC. This chain uses TRBV6-2 or TRBV6-3 with TRBJ2-1; D ambiguous. The CDR3 sequence is 12 residues long. Germline assignment: CDR1 MNHEY and CDR2 SVGEGT. Trimming stripped 3 bases from V and 8 bases from J, with 8 bases between.